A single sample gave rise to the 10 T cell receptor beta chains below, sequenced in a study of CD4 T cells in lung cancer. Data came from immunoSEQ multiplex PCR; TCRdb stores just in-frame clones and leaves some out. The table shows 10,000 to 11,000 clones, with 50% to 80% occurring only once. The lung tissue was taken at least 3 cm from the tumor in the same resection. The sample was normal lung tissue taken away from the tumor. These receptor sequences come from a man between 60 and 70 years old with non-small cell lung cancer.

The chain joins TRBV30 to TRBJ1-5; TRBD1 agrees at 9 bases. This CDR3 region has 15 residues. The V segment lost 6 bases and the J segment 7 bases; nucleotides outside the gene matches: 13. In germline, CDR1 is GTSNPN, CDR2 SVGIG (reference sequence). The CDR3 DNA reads TGTGCCTGTTCCCCCGGGACAGGGTTGTACCAGCCCCAGCATTTT. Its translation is CACSPGTGLYQPQHF.

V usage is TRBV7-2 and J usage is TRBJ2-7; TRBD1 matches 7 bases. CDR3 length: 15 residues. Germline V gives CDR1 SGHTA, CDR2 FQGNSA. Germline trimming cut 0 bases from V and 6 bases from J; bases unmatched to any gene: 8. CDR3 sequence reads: CASSLAGRGLGEQYF. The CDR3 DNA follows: TGTGCCAGCAGCTTAGCCGGAAGGGGGCTCGGCGAGCAGTACTTC.

As DNA, the CDR3 is TGCGCCAGCAGGGAAACTAGTGTCTCCTACAATGAGCAGTTCTTC. This codes for CASRETSVSYNEQFF. The chain has TRBV5-1 and TRBJ2-1; the D gene is possibly TRBD2 (5 bases). Between the trimmed V and J ends, which lost 5 bases and 0 bases, there was a span of 12 bases. From germline, CDR1 is SGHRS and CDR2 YFSETQ. There are 15 residues in the CDR3.

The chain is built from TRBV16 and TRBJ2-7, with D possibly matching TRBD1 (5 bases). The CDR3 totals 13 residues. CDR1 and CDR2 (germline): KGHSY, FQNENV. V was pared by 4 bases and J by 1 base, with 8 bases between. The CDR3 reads CASSPRQSYEQYF. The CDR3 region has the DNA TGTGCCAGCAGCCCCCGACAGTCCTACGAGCAGTACTTC.

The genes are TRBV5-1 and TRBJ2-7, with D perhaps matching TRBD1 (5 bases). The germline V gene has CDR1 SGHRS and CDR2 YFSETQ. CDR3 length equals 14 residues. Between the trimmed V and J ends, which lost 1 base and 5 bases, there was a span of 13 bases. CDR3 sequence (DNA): TGCGCCAGCAGCTTGAGGGGTCCCCCTAACGAGCAGTACTTC. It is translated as CASSLRGPPNEQYF. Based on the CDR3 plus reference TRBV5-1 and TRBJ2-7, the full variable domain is KAGVTQTPRYLIKTRGQQVTLSCSPISGHRSVSWYQQTPGQGLQFLFEYFSETQRNKGNFPGRFSGRQFSNSRSEMNVSTLELGDSALYLCASSLRGPPNEQYFGPGTRLTVT.

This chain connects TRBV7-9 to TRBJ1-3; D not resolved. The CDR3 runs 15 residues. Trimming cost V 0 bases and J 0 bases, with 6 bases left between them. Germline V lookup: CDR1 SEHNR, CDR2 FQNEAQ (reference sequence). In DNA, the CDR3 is TGTGCCAGCAGCTTAGCGTCTTTCTCTGGAAACACCATATATTTT. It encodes CASSLASFSGNTIYF.

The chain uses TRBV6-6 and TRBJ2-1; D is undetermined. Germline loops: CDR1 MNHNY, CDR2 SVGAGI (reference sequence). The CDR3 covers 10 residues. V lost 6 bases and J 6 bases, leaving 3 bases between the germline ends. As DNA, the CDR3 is TGTGCCAGCAGCTTCAATGAGCAGTTCTTC. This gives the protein CASSFNEQFF.

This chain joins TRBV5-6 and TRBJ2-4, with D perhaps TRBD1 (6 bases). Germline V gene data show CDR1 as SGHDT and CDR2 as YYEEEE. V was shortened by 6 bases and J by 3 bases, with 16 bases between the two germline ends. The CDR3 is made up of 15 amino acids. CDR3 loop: CASIVLRTDKNIQYF. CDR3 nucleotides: TGTGCCAGCATCGTCCTCCGGACAGACAAAAACATTCAGTACTTC. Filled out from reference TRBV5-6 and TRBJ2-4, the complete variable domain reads DAGVTQSPTHLIKTRGQQVTLRCSPKSGHDTVSWYQQALGQGPQFIFQYYEEEERQRGNFPDRFSGHQFPNYSSELNVNALLLGDSALYLCASIVLRTDKNIQYFGAGTRLSVL.

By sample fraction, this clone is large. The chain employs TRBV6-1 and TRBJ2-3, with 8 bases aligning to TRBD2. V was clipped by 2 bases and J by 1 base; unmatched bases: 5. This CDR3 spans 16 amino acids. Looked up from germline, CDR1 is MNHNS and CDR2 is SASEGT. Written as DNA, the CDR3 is TGTGCCAGCAGTGAAAACGTCGGGAGGGGCACAGATACGCAGTATTTT. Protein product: CASSENVGRGTDTQYF.

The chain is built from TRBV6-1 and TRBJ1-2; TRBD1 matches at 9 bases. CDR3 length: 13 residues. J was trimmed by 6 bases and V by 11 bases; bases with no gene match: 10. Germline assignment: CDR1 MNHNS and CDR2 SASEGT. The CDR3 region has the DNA TGTGCCTCTTCCCCCACAGGGGGCAATGGCTACACCTTC. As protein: CASSPTGGNGYTF.